This T cell receptor beta chain was sequenced in a study of T-cell reconstitution after alpha-beta-depleted transplantation in children. General study results and limits: When one year had passed after transplant, most T-cell counts and diversity came from newly produced T cells. Expanded graft clones, several hundred of them, were reportedly the source of alpha-beta T cells about two months after transplant.

Construction of the TCRbeta library involved unique molecular identifiers. MiXCR, run by TCRdb on the PCR reads, gives a single entry per CDR3 protein. The table records some 840,000 distinct CDR3 sequences, roughly 15% of them present only once. Worth noting for this clonotype: The antigen is unknown.

V was trimmed by 0 bases and J by 0 bases, leaving 15 bases between them. Germline CDR1 and CDR2: SGHRS and YFSETQ. CDR3 length: 17 residues. The sequencing here drew on PBMCs, mostly from graft donor cells, taken 360 days after TCRalphabeta/CD19-depleted stem cell transplant. The chain uses TRBV5-1 and TRBJ1-1; the D is unclear. The receptor was derived from a male patient aged 10-17 years who had a stem cell transplant for acute lymphoblastic leukemia, so the T cells may come from the graft donor. The CDR3 loop is CASSLGSLRSLNTEAFF. In DNA, the CDR3 is TGCGCCAGCAGCTTGGGGTCCCTACGGAGCCTGAACACTGAAGCTTTCTTT.